Listed below are T cell receptor beta chains from one sample, sequenced in a study of T cell repertoires in cytomegalovirus infection. TCRdb passed the reads through MiXCR, listing each CDR3 protein once. The table includes hundreds of thousands of distinct CDR3 sequences, about 33% detected once. No antigens are known for them. The material sequenced was cultured CD8+ T cells from PBMCs, taken from culture after CMV antigen stimulation. The receptors were sampled from a human donor in good health (CMV status not recorded). Some clones in this sample may be carry-over from other donors' samples. Both conserved end residues are part of each CDR3. The D gene is left open where the match is weak. Size tells how often a clone was seen (once, few, many) or the class of an expanded clone, and some rows leave it out.

CDR3aa: CASSEPRNNEQFF
v_gene: TRBV2
abundance: -
j_gene: TRBJ2-1
d_gene: -

CDR3aa: CSARDRAGYYGYTF
v_gene: TRBV20-1
abundance: -
j_gene: TRBJ1-2
d_gene: -

CDR3aa: CASSLEALRGSVTEAFF
v_gene: TRBV12-3/TRBV12-4
abundance: -
j_gene: TRBJ1-1
d_gene: -

CDR3aa: CASSLNPNNEQFF
v_gene: TRBV27
abundance: few
j_gene: TRBJ2-1
d_gene: -

CDR3aa: CASSPTRGNYEQYF
v_gene: TRBV13
abundance: -
j_gene: TRBJ2-7
d_gene: -

CDR3aa: CSGGTGGTEAFF
v_gene: TRBV29-1
abundance: -
j_gene: TRBJ1-1
d_gene: -

CDR3aa: CASSQALPYEAFF
v_gene: TRBV4-1
abundance: -
j_gene: TRBJ1-1
d_gene: -

CDR3aa: CASTGDNTEAFF
v_gene: TRBV6-5
abundance: -
j_gene: TRBJ1-1
d_gene: -

CDR3aa: CASSVGSSHSYNSPLHF
v_gene: TRBV28
abundance: few
j_gene: TRBJ1-6
d_gene: -

CDR3aa: CASSHLQGAFSYEQYF
v_gene: TRBV4-1
abundance: -
j_gene: TRBJ2-7
d_gene: -

CDR3aa: CASSLSDSYGYTF
v_gene: TRBV5-5
abundance: -
j_gene: TRBJ1-2
d_gene: -

CDR3aa: CASELTGEETQYF
v_gene: TRBV7-8
abundance: -
j_gene: TRBJ2-5
d_gene: -

CDR3aa: CSARPMEGNTIYF
v_gene: TRBV20-1
abundance: few
j_gene: TRBJ1-3
d_gene: -

CDR3aa: CASSLAQQGSNQPQHF
v_gene: TRBV7-8
abundance: many
j_gene: TRBJ1-5
d_gene: -

CDR3aa: CSAPTPGTPEYGGYGYTF
v_gene: TRBV29-1
abundance: few
j_gene: TRBJ1-2
d_gene: -

CDR3aa: CASRPTGGNTEAFF
v_gene: TRBV7-9
abundance: -
j_gene: TRBJ1-1
d_gene: TRBD1

CDR3aa: CASGLIGTKGGGETQYF
v_gene: TRBV12-5
abundance: -
j_gene: TRBJ2-5
d_gene: -

CDR3aa: CASRLDRRNSGNTIYF
v_gene: TRBV6-6
abundance: -
j_gene: TRBJ1-3
d_gene: -

CDR3aa: CASSLSTGEAFF
v_gene: TRBV11-2
abundance: -
j_gene: TRBJ1-1
d_gene: -

CDR3aa: CAGGGQKETQYF
v_gene: TRBV6-6
abundance: -
j_gene: TRBJ2-5
d_gene: -

CDR3aa: CASSSRDSPYGANYGYTF
v_gene: TRBV19
abundance: -
j_gene: TRBJ1-2
d_gene: TRBD1

CDR3aa: CSAREGRVGGYTF
v_gene: TRBV20-1
abundance: -
j_gene: TRBJ1-2
d_gene: -

CDR3aa: CASSRSLVGGGYTEAFF
v_gene: TRBV4-1
abundance: few
j_gene: TRBJ1-1
d_gene: -

CDR3aa: CASSLGTGKNGYTF
v_gene: TRBV7-9
abundance: -
j_gene: TRBJ1-2
d_gene: TRBD1

CDR3aa: CASSFIGQALYNEQFF
v_gene: TRBV7-2
abundance: many
j_gene: TRBJ2-1
d_gene: TRBD1

CDR3aa: CAGRGNVRTGGFSYNEQFF
v_gene: TRBV6-1
abundance: -
j_gene: TRBJ2-1
d_gene: TRBD1

CDR3aa: CASRNPLRQGAGTQYF
v_gene: TRBV2
abundance: -
j_gene: TRBJ2-5
d_gene: TRBD1

CDR3aa: CASSQVGWAGGNEQFF
v_gene: TRBV4-1
abundance: -
j_gene: TRBJ2-1
d_gene: TRBD1

CDR3aa: CASRSGLSNQPQHF
v_gene: TRBV6-5
abundance: -
j_gene: TRBJ1-5
d_gene: -

CDR3aa: CASSSRQGVASYEQYF
v_gene: TRBV5-4
abundance: once
j_gene: TRBJ2-7
d_gene: TRBD1

CDR3aa: CTSSLSGGLTYEQYF
v_gene: TRBV18
abundance: -
j_gene: TRBJ2-7
d_gene: TRBD2

CDR3aa: CVSNQGDRKETQYF
v_gene: TRBV5-4
abundance: -
j_gene: TRBJ2-5
d_gene: TRBD1

CDR3aa: CASSQDALGDGNEQFF
v_gene: TRBV4-3
abundance: -
j_gene: TRBJ2-1
d_gene: -

CDR3aa: CASSDPGTGGTSNYGYTF
v_gene: TRBV2
abundance: -
j_gene: TRBJ1-2
d_gene: TRBD1